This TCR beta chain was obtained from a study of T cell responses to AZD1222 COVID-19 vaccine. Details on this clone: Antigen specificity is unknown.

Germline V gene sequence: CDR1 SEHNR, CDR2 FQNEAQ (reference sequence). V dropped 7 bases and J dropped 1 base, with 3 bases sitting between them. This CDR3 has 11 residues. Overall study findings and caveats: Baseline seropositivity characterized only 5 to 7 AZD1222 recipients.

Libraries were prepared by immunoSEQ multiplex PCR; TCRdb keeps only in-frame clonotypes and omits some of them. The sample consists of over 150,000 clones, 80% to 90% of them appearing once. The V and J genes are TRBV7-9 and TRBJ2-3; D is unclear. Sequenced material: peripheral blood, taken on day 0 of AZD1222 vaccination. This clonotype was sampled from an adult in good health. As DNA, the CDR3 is TGTGCCAGCATCGGCACAGATACGCAGTATTTT. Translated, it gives CASIGTDTQYF.